The present T cell receptor beta chain was sequenced within a study of T cell responses to AZD1222 COVID-19 vaccine. This table comes from immunoSEQ multiplex PCR, and its TCRdb copy is limited to in-frame clones, with some not included. The table records roughly 130,000 clones, about 90% of them present only once. This clone was seen more than once but under ten times. Germline loops: CDR1 SGHTA, CDR2 FQGNSA. This CDR3 has 12 amino acids. V gave up 5 bases and J gave up 5 bases, with 4 bases separating them. Sequencing was performed on peripheral blood, taken on day 0 of AZD1222 vaccination. The source is an adult in good health. This sequence joins TRBV7-2 and TRBJ1-6; D gene uncertain. The CDR3 coding sequence is TGTGCCAGCAGCGTCAATAATTCACCCCTCCACTTT. This encodes CASSVNNSPLHF.